The 17 T cell receptor beta chains below were found in one sample sequenced in a study of cytomegalovirus exposure and HLA in healthy donors. PCR amplification relied on 60 Vbeta primers (plus 13 Jbeta primers). Clones were sequenced by immunoSEQ multiplex PCR, and TCRdb holds only the in-frame ones, with some missing. This table lists 70,000 to 75,000 clones. Sequencing was carried out using PBMCs. The receptors were gathered from a female donor in good health and CMV-seropositive.

V gene TRBV16 combines with J gene TRBJ2-5; maybe TRBD1 (5 bases). Trimming removed 5 bases from V and 1 base from J, with 8 bases in between. Germline CDR1 is KGHSY and CDR2 is FQNENV. This CDR3 spans 13 amino acids. The CDR3 region is CASSRGSQETQYF. The CDR3 nucleotides read TGTGCCAGCAGCAGGGGATCCCAAGAGACCCAGTACTTC.

This CDR3 reads CASSRTSGSRGTQYF. The CDR3 coding sequence is TGTGCCAGCAGCCGTACTAGCGGGAGTCGAGGCACCCAGTACTTC. The J gene is TRBJ2-5, the V gene TRBV5-4; 11 positions agree with TRBD2. CDR1 SGHNT and CDR2 YYREEE come from the germline V gene (reference sequence). The CDR3 runs to 15 residues. V lost 4 bases and J lost 8; bases outside the gene matches: 10.

Worth noting for this clone: At one of its ends the junction is not consistent with the germline gene, which may arise from a read error. The CDR3 bases are TGTGCCAGCAGCCCGTGGGGAGGCAAGCAAGAGAACCAGTACTTC. Protein: CASSPWGGKQENQYF. The chain couples TRBV25-1 to TRBJ2-5; TRBD2 might be the D (6 bases). The CDR3 extends over 15 amino acids. The germline V gene has CDR1 MGHDK and CDR2 SYGVNS.

This rearrangement joins TRBV5-1 to TRBJ2-7; 7 nucleotides match TRBD2. Germline values: CDR1 SGHRS, CDR2 YFSETQ. This CDR3 region has 17 residues. Trimming at V came to 4 bases and at J to 0 bases, leaving 13 bases not matched to a gene. CDR3 sequence reads: CASSRSSGVKNSYEQYF. The CDR3, as DNA: TGCGCCAGCAGCAGATCTAGCGGAGTAAAAAACTCCTACGAGCAGTACTTC.

The J gene is TRBJ1-6, the V gene TRBV5-1, with 9 nucleotides matching TRBD1. V shed 0 bases, J shed 6 bases, and the junction held 4 bases outside the gene matches. The V gene's germline CDR1 is SGHRS and CDR2 YFSETQ. CDR3 length equals 16 residues. The CDR3 region has the DNA TGCGCCAGCAGCTTGGGGACAGGGGTCGGTAATTCACCCCTCCACTTT. Encoded protein: CASSLGTGVGNSPLHF.

The chain has TRBV7-9 and TRBJ1-6; no reliable D call. From germline, CDR1 is SEHNR and CDR2 FQNEAQ (reference sequence). Trimming cost V 1 base and J 0 bases, with 13 bases left between them. This CDR3 contains 18 residues. Here the CDR3 DNA reads TGTGCCAGCAGCTTAGAGGACTGGGAAAGCTCCTATAATTCACCCCTCCACTTT. It encodes CASSLEDWESSYNSPLHF.

In the case of this clone: This sample includes further DNA sequences coding for the same CDR3. V gene TRBV4-1 combines with J gene TRBJ1-1; 8 bases fit TRBD1. This CDR3 comprises 15 residues. V trimming: 2 bases; J trimming: 4 bases; junction bases outside the gene matches: 6. Looked up from germline, CDR1 is MGHRA and CDR2 is YSYEKL. The CDR3 protein is CASSQRTGRSTEAFF. The DNA for the CDR3 is TGCGCCAGCAGCCAAAGGACAGGGAGGAGCACTGAAGCTTTCTTT.

The V call is TRBV18, the J call TRBJ2-7, with 7 nucleotides matching TRBD1. Losses at the gene ends were 6 bases for V and 1 base for J; bases not matched to a gene: 9. The CDR3 is made up of 15 amino acids. The germline CDR1 and CDR2 sequences are KGHSH and LQKENI. This CDR3 is CASSPAGGPSYEQYF. The DNA for the CDR3 is TGTGCCAGCTCGCCCGCAGGGGGACCTTCCTACGAGCAGTACTTC.

DNA for the CDR3: TGTGCCAGCAAACCCAGGGGGCGGTTAGTTCAGCCCCAGCATTTT. Translated: CASKPRGRLVQPQHF. This chain uses TRBV6-5 with TRBJ1-5; 8 nucleotides align to TRBD1. CDR3 length: 15 residues. The junction had 11 bases not matched to a gene; V was cut back by 7 bases and J by 6 bases. The germline V gene has CDR1 MNHEY and CDR2 SVGAGI.

The chain is built from TRBV27 and TRBJ2-7; 9 nucleotides align to TRBD1. This CDR3 contains 14 residues. The junction had 5 bases not matched to a gene; V was cut back by 6 bases and J by 2 bases. CDR1 and CDR2 from the germline V gene are MNHEY and SMNVEV (reference sequence). The DNA of the CDR3 is TGTGCCAGCAGATTGGGGACAGGGCCCTACGAGCAGTACTTC. This codes for CASRLGTGPYEQYF.

This chain joins TRBV5-1 and TRBJ2-3; 13 positions agree with TRBD2. CDR3 length: 17 residues. Germline V gene sequence: CDR1 SGHRS, CDR2 YFSETQ. The V gene end was trimmed by 4 bases and the J gene end by 6 bases; junction bases not matched to a gene: 11. CDR3 sequence: CASSTSGTSGVWDTQYF. Written as DNA, the CDR3 is TGCGCCAGCAGCACATCCGGGACTAGCGGGGTGTGGGATACGCAGTATTTT.

The chain carries TRBV29-1 and TRBJ1-1, with TRBD1 identical over 7 bases. J was trimmed by 0 bases and V by 8 bases; bases with no gene match: 6. The CDR3 covers 13 residues. The germline V gene encodes CDR1 SQVTM and CDR2 ANQGSEA. In DNA form, the CDR3 reads TGCAGCACTGGACAGGTGATGAACACTGAAGCTTTCTTT. Translating gives CSTGQVMNTEAFF.

The genes are TRBV7-2 and TRBJ2-3; D uncertain. Trimming took off 4 bases at V and 0 bases at J, with 5 bases between the two ends. This CDR3 has 13 residues. Germline CDR1 and CDR2: SGHTA and FQGNSA. The DNA of the CDR3 is TGTGCCAGCAGCTCCCTGAGCACAGATACGCAGTATTTT. As protein: CASSSLSTDTQYF.

The chain links TRBV29-1 to TRBJ2-7, with TRBD1 as a possible D gene (6 bases). Trimming took 4 bases from V and 0 from J, leaving 13 bases between them. The CDR3 loop spans 14 amino acids. Germline CDR1 SQVTM, CDR2 ANQGSEA. This CDR3 reads CSVARTASSYEQYF. The CDR3, as DNA: TGCAGCGTTGCAAGGACAGCGAGCTCCTACGAGCAGTACTTC.

This chain uses TRBV6-5 with TRBJ1-1; D is undetermined. Looked up from germline, CDR1 is MNHEY and CDR2 is SVGAGI. This CDR3 contains 15 residues. The V end was cut by 0 bases, the J end by 0 bases, with 8 bases between. Written as DNA, the CDR3 is TGTGCCAGCAGTTACTCGCCAGGAATGAACACTGAAGCTTTCTTT. This gives the protein CASSYSPGMNTEAFF.

The chain links TRBV7-9 to TRBJ2-1; TRBD1 matches 10 bases. The ends lost 2 bases at V and 6 bases at J; junction bases unmatched: 7. The length of the CDR3 is 16 residues. Per germline, CDR1 SEHNR and CDR2 FQNEAQ (reference sequence). For the CDR3, the DNA is TGTGCCAGCAGCTTAACCGACAGGGGGCTGAGCAATGAGCAGTTCTTC. Protein sequence: CASSLTDRGLSNEQFF.

V and J are TRBV9 and TRBJ2-7; TRBD2 matches at 7 bases. The CDR3 consists of 15 residues. V lost 3 bases and J lost 7; bases outside the gene matches: 13. Germline CDR1 is SGDLS and CDR2 is YYNGEE. CDR3 residues: CASSGLAGASGEQYF. The CDR3 nucleotides read TGTGCCAGCAGCGGCTTAGCGGGTGCCTCGGGTGAGCAGTACTTC.